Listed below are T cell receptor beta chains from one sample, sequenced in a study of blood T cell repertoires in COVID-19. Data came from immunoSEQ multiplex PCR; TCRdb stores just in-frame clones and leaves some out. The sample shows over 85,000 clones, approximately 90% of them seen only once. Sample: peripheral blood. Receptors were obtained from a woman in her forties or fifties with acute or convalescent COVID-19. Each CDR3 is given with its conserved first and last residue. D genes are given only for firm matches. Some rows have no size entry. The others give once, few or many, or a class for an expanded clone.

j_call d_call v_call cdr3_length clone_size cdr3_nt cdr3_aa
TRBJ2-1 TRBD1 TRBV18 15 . TGTGCCAGCTCTGCAACGGGACAGGCTTCCAATGAGCAGTTCTTC CASSATGQASNEQFF
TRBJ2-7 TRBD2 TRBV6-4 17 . TGTGCCAGCAGTGACCAAAGGACTAGCTTGTCCTCCTACGAGCAGTACTTC CASSDQRTSLSSYEQYF
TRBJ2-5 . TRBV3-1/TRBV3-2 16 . TGTGCCAGCAGCCAAGCGACAGGAGTGTACCAAGAGACCCAGTACTTC CASSQATGVYQETQYF
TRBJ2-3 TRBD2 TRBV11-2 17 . TGTGCCAGCAGCCCCCGGACTAGCGAATGGGGCACAGATACGCAGTATTTT CASSPRTSEWGTDTQYF
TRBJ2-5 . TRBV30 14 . TGTGCCTGGAGTCGTCGGCGGATCCAAGAGACCCAGTACTTC CAWSRRRIQETQYF
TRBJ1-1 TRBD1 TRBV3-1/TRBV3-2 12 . TGTGCCAGCAGCCAAGCCGGGACAGCAGCTTTCTTT CASSQAGTAAFF
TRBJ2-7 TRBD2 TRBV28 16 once TGTGCCAGCAGTTTATCCCCCCCGCGGGAGGACTACGAGCAGTACTTC CASSLSPPREDYEQYF
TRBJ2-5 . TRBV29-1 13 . TGCAGCGTTGGGGTTGAGACCGAGGGGACCCAGTACTTC CSVGVETEGTQYF
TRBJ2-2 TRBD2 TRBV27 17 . TGTGCCAGCAGTTTCCGAATCGGCGGGAGCGCCGCCGGGGAGCTGTTTTTT CASSFRIGGSAAGELFF
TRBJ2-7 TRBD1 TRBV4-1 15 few TGCGCCAGCAGCTCTGGACAGGGTCAACTCTACGAGCAGTACTTC CASSSGQGQLYEQYF
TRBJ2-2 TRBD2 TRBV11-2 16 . TGTGCCACCACGGCAGCGGGAATGATCGGGACCGGGGAGCTGTTTTTT CATTAAGMIGTGELFF
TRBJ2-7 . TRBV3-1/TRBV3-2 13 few TGTGCCAGCGGACTAAAGGGAACCTACGAGCAGTACTTC CASGLKGTYEQYF
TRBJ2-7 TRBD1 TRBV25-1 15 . TGTGCCAGCAGGGAAACAGGGGGCGCAGGGTACGAGCAGTACTTC CASRETGGAGYEQYF
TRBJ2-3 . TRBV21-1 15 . TGTGCCAGCAGCAATATACTAGCGGACACAGATACGCAGTATTTT CASSNILADTDTQYF
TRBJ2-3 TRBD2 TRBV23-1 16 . TGCGCCAGCAGTCGTGGACTAGCGGTGACTCCAGATACGCAGTATTTT CASSRGLAVTPDTQYF
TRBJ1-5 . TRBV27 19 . TGTGCCAGCAGTTTAGGAAATGCACCGCGACGGGATAGCAATCAGCCCCAGCATTTT CASSLGNAPRRDSNQPQHF
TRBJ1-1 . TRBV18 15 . TGTGCCAGCTCACCACTTGGGACTTCGAACACTGAAGCTTTCTTT CASSPLGTSNTEAFF
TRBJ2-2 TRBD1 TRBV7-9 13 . TGTGCCAGCAGACTAACAGGGGCTCGGGGAATGTTTTTT CASRLTGARGMFF
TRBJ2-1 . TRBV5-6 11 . TGTGCCAGCAGCATCAGTGGTGAGCAGTTCTTC CASSISGEQFF
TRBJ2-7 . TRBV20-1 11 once TGCAGTGCTAGCCCTTCCTACGAGCAGTACTTC CSASPSYEQYF
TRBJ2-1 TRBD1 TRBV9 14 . TGTGCCAGCAGCGCACGACGACAGGGAAGTGAGCAGTTCTTC CASSARRQGSEQFF
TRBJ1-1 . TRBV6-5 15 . TGTGCCAGCAGTTACCTAAGGACTATGAACACTGAAGCTTTCTTT CASSYLRTMNTEAFF
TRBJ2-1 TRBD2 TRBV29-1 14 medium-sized TGCAGCGTTGAAGGGCCTAGCGGATCGGGTGAGCAGTTCTTC CSVEGPSGSGEQFF
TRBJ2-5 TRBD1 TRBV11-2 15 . TGTGCCAGCAGCCCAGACAGGGAAAGGGGAGAGACCCAGTACTTC CASSPDRERGETQYF
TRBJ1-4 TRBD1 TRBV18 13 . TGTGCCAGCACCACAGGGGCGCTAGAAAAACTGTTTTTT CASTTGALEKLFF
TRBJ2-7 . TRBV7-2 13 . TGTGCCAGCAGCGAGGGTTCCGGGATCGAGCAGTACTTC CASSEGSGIEQYF
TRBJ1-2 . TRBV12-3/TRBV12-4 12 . TGTGCCAGCAGTTTAGGAGCCGGGGGCTACACCTTC CASSLGAGGYTF
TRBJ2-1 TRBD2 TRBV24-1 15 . TGTGCCACCGGGGAGCCTAGCGGGAACTACAATGAGCAGTTCTTC CATGEPSGNYNEQFF
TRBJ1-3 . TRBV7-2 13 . TGTGCCAGCAGCTTAAGGGGCGGAAACACCATATATTTT CASSLRGGNTIYF
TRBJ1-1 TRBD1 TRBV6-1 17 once TGTGCCAGCAGTGAAGGTTGGACAGGGAGGGTGAACACTGAAGCTTTCTTT CASSEGWTGRVNTEAFF
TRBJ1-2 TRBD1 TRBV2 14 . TGTGCCAGCTCCGGGACAGGGGGCAGCTATGGCTACACCTTC CASSGTGGSYGYTF
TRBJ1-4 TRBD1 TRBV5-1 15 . TGCGCCAGCAGCCGGGGGGACAGGGGAGGTGAAAAACTGTTTTTT CASSRGDRGGEKLFF
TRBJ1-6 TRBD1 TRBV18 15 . TGTGCCAGCTCATCGGGGACAGGCCATAATTCACCCCTCCACTTT CASSSGTGHNSPLHF
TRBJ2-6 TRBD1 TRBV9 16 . TGTGCCAGCAGCGCCAAGACAGGGGCTGGGGCCAACGTCCTGACTTTC CASSAKTGAGANVLTF
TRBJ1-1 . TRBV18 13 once TGTGCCAGCTCACCACTCGTGAACACTGAAGCTTTCTTT CASSPLVNTEAFF
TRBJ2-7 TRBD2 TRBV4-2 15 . TGTGCCAGCAGCCAAGATGGGCGGGAGAACGACGAGCAGTACTTC CASSQDGRENDEQYF
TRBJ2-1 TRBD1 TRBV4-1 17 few TGCGCCAGCAGCCAAGTCTCCCCGGACAGGGGCGGAAATGAGCAGTTCTTC CASSQVSPDRGGNEQFF
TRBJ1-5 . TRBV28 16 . TGTGCCAGCGGTCGGGGGGGAATCGTTAGCAATCAGCCCCAGCATTTT CASGRGGIVSNQPQHF
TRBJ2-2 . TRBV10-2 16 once TGCGCCAGCAGTGAGGTCGGGGGGCGCGTCACCGGGGAGCTGTTTTTT CASSEVGGRVTGELFF
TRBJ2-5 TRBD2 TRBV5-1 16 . TGCGCCAGCAGCCGAGGCCTAGCGGGTGGCCAAGAGACCCAGTACTTC CASSRGLAGGQETQYF
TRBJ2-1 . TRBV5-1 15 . TGCGCCAGCAGCATTGTTGGGAGGCCCAACAATGAGCAGTTCTTC CASSIVGRPNNEQFF
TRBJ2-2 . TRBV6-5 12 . TGTGCCAGCAGTTATCCGACCGGGGAGCTGTTTTTT CASSYPTGELFF
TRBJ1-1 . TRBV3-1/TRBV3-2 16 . TGTGCCAGCAGCCAAGTGTGGGGCAGGGTGGCCACTGAAGCTTTCTTT CASSQVWGRVATEAFF
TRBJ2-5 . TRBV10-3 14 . TGTGCCATCAGTGACAGGAATACCCAAGAGACCCAGTACTTC CAISDRNTQETQYF
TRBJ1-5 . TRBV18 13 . TGTGCCAGCACTGGGCTTTCTAATCAGCCCCAGCATTTT CASTGLSNQPQHF
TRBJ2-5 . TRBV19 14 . TGTGCCAGTAGTGTGGGAATTGGAGGAGAGACCCAGTACTTC CASSVGIGGETQYF
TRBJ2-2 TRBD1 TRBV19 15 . TGTGCCAGTAGTACGGGACAGGGAAGGGCCGGGGAGCTGTTTTTT CASSTGQGRAGELFF
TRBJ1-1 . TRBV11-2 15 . TGTGCCAGCAGCTTCCAAGGCGGACAGTACACTGAAGCTTTCTTT CASSFQGGQYTEAFF
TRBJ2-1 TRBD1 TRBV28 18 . TGTGCCAGCAGGACAGATTCGACAGGGCCATACTCCTACAATGAGCAGTTCTTC CASRTDSTGPYSYNEQFF
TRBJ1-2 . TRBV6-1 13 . TGTGCCAGCAGTGAACGGGACAATTATGGCTACACCTTC CASSERDNYGYTF
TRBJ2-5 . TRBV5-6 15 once TGTGCCAGCAGCTTGGTGGCCAGGGGTGCAGAGACCCAGTACTTC CASSLVARGAETQYF
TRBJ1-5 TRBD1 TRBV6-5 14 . TGTGCCAGCAGGGAGACAGGGCTCAATCAGCCCCAGCATTTT CASRETGLNQPQHF
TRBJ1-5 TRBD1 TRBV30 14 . TGTGCCTGGGCGACAGGGGGCGGAGGTCAGCCCCAGCATTTT CAWATGGGGQPQHF
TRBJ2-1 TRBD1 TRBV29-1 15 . TGCAGCGCCGATGGGGACAGGTCTACCTACAATGAGCAGTTCTTC CSADGDRSTYNEQFF
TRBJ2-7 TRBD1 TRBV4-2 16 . TGTGCCAGCAGCCAAGACGCGACAGGGTTAATGGGCGAGCAGTACTTC CASSQDATGLMGEQYF
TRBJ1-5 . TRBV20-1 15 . TGCAGTGCTAGTGTATCAGGGGATAGCAATCAGCCCCAGCATTTT CSASVSGDSNQPQHF
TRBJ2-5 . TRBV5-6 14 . TGTGCCAGCAGCTTGGCCGGCCGGGAGGAGACCCAGTACTTC CASSLAGREETQYF
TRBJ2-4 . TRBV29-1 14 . TGCAGCGTTCTGGGCATGGTAGCCAAAAACATTCAGTACTTC CSVLGMVAKNIQYF
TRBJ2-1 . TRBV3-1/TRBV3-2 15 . TGTGCCAGCAGCCAGGAGACTAGCTCCTACAATGAGCAGTTCTTC CASSQETSSYNEQFF